These T cell receptor beta chains were read from a single sample in a study of blood T cell repertoires in COVID-19. TCRdb's copy holds only in-frame clones and misses some; the assay was immunoSEQ multiplex PCR. The top ten clones hold roughly 20% of a sample with a few hundred thousand clones, about 85% of them seen once. The sample consisted of PBMCs or T cells enriched from blood (not recorded which). All receptors come from a man aged 40-49 years who had recovered from COVID-19. Each CDR3 is given without its conserved first and last residue. Fields, in order: J gene, V gene, CDR3 protein.

J gene: TRBJ2-3
V gene: TRBV9
CDR3 protein: ASSPREAGGLDTQY

J gene: TRBJ2-2
V gene: TRBV7-2
CDR3 protein: ASSLMHAMNTGELF

J gene: TRBJ1-1
V gene: TRBV24-1
CDR3 protein: ATSKAGGVNTEAF

J gene: TRBJ1-2
V gene: TRBV30
CDR3 protein: AWSVGEGRGYT

J gene: TRBJ1-1
V gene: TRBV11-2
CDR3 protein: ASSSQMNTEAF

J gene: TRBJ1-3
V gene: TRBV11-3
CDR3 protein: ASSPSRDSNTIY

J gene: TRBJ2-4
V gene: TRBV28
CDR3 protein: ASSSSYLMY

J gene: TRBJ1-2
V gene: TRBV7-9
CDR3 protein: ASSVPQGVRGYT

J gene: TRBJ2-7
V gene: TRBV27
CDR3 protein: ASSLGTGMSYEQY

J gene: TRBJ2-7
V gene: TRBV6-5
CDR3 protein: ASSGGYEQY

J gene: TRBJ1-5
V gene: TRBV5-6
CDR3 protein: ASSLGQGAAQPQH

J gene: TRBJ1-5
V gene: TRBV19
CDR3 protein: ASAGTGGQPQH

J gene: TRBJ2-7
V gene: TRBV28
CDR3 protein: ASSTPLGVGREQY

J gene: TRBJ1-3
V gene: TRBV18
CDR3 protein: ASSGAANSGNTIY

J gene: TRBJ2-7
V gene: TRBV6-2/TRBV6-3
CDR3 protein: ASSYSLRVSD

J gene: TRBJ1-1
V gene: TRBV7-9
CDR3 protein: ASSLLLRDTTF

J gene: TRBJ2-3
V gene: TRBV27
CDR3 protein: ASSWTSGRTDTQY

J gene: TRBJ2-1
V gene: TRBV19
CDR3 protein: ASSILGRENEQF

J gene: TRBJ2-1
V gene: TRBV30
CDR3 protein: AWKSWGQGSYNEQF

J gene: TRBJ1-4
V gene: TRBV9
CDR3 protein: ASSLGDRGDEKLF

J gene: TRBJ1-1
V gene: TRBV5-6
CDR3 protein: ASSPRGKTEAF

J gene: TRBJ2-5
V gene: TRBV11-3
CDR3 protein: ASSAGDKLYQETQY

J gene: TRBJ1-5
V gene: TRBV9
CDR3 protein: ASSVAGRGGQPQH

J gene: TRBJ1-1
V gene: TRBV5-1
CDR3 protein: ASSRLGGVPTEAF

J gene: TRBJ2-2
V gene: TRBV5-1
CDR3 protein: ASSLGTTGHGELF

J gene: TRBJ2-3
V gene: TRBV2
CDR3 protein: ASIPDRAGDTQY

J gene: TRBJ1-3
V gene: TRBV6-5
CDR3 protein: ASSGRSNTIY

J gene: TRBJ1-4
V gene: TRBV5-6
CDR3 protein: ASSLLWGDEKLF

J gene: TRBJ2-5
V gene: TRBV9
CDR3 protein: ASSVFSRAQETQY

J gene: TRBJ2-7
V gene: TRBV27
CDR3 protein: ASSFRGAHEQY

J gene: TRBJ1-1
V gene: TRBV7-2
CDR3 protein: ASRRRDRDAEAF

J gene: TRBJ2-5
V gene: TRBV29-1
CDR3 protein: SVERDSMETQY

J gene: TRBJ1-1
V gene: TRBV5-1
CDR3 protein: ASSLTVDRGPDTEAF

J gene: TRBJ2-7
V gene: TRBV18
CDR3 protein: ASSGGAGDNEQY

J gene: TRBJ1-4
V gene: TRBV29-1
CDR3 protein: SVEDQKRDRIREKLF

J gene: TRBJ2-2
V gene: TRBV3-1/TRBV3-2
CDR3 protein: ASSRGSSGRNTGELF

J gene: TRBJ2-7
V gene: TRBV4-1
CDR3 protein: ASSQDPLMASYEQY

J gene: TRBJ1-5
V gene: TRBV10-3
CDR3 protein: AISEPTGPQH

J gene: TRBJ1-1
V gene: TRBV28
CDR3 protein: ASREPGTLNTEAF

J gene: TRBJ2-6
V gene: TRBV23-1
CDR3 protein: ASSQSGDTLSGANVLT

J gene: TRBJ1-5
V gene: TRBV7-9
CDR3 protein: ASSQGNQPQH

J gene: TRBJ2-1
V gene: TRBV6-1
CDR3 protein: ASREISGRPPHEQF

J gene: TRBJ2-1
V gene: TRBV18
CDR3 protein: ASSPNQGLGSEGSYNEQF

J gene: TRBJ2-1
V gene: TRBV2
CDR3 protein: ASFNPGLAGVRQF

J gene: TRBJ2-3
V gene: TRBV10-3
CDR3 protein: AISDYSGSTDTQY

J gene: TRBJ1-2
V gene: TRBV5-4
CDR3 protein: ASSKGQGDNYGYT

J gene: TRBJ2-1
V gene: TRBV10-3
CDR3 protein: AAQGYYNEQF

J gene: TRBJ1-4
V gene: TRBV15
CDR3 protein: ATSSGRTVPNEKLF

J gene: TRBJ1-2
V gene: TRBV5-6
CDR3 protein: ASSLDLTYRGYT

J gene: TRBJ2-7
V gene: TRBV5-5
CDR3 protein: ASSRTSVSYEQY

J gene: TRBJ1-1
V gene: TRBV10-3
CDR3 protein: AIRDSLNTEAF

J gene: TRBJ1-5
V gene: TRBV25-1
CDR3 protein: ASSGAGSQPQH

J gene: TRBJ1-1
V gene: TRBV5-6
CDR3 protein: ASSLELGQMNTEAF